Listed here are 17 T cell receptor beta chains from one sample, sequenced in a study of control samples from healthy donors and cancer patients. The assay was immunoSEQ multiplex PCR, and TCRdb's table has in-frame clones only and misses some. The table has 100,000 to 150,000 clones, 80% to 95% seen once. The source material was blood. Every receptor here comes from a man between 18 and 29 years old in good health.

The CDR3 loop is CASSLNPATSTDTQYF. The CDR3 nucleotides are TGTGCCAGCAGCTTGAATCCGGCAACTAGCACAGATACGCAGTATTTT. This sequence joins TRBV5-5 and TRBJ2-3, with no clear D. Germline loops: CDR1 SGHKS, CDR2 YYEKEE (reference sequence). The CDR3 spans 16 residues. Trimming shortened V by 1 base and J by 0 bases, and 12 bases separated the two germline ends. Full variable domain (outside the CDR3, taken from reference TRBV5-5 and TRBJ2-3): DAGVTQSPTHLIKTRGQQVTLRCSPISGHKSVSWYQQVLGQGPQFIFQYYEKEERGRGNFPDRFSARQFPNYSSELNVNALLLGDSALYLCASSLNPATSTDTQYFGPGTRLTVL.

V gene TRBV4-1 combines with J gene TRBJ1-3; D gene uncertain. The CDR3 runs to 15 residues. Deletions cut 0 bases from V and 0 bases from J, with 6 bases between. CDR1 and CDR2 (germline): MGHRA, YSYEKL. The CDR3 nucleotides read TGCGCCAGCAGCCAAGATTTGGGCTCTGGAAACACCATATATTTT. Translating it yields CASSQDLGSGNTIYF.

This clone was seen once. This rearrangement joins TRBV5-4 to TRBJ2-1; 10 positions match TRBD2. The CDR3 has 16 amino acids. Unmatched junction bases numbered 8, after V lost 5 bases and J lost 3 bases. CDR1 is SGHNT, CDR2 YYREEE, per germline (reference sequence). The CDR3 DNA is TGTGCCAGCAGTTCTCCTAGCGGGGGATACTACAATGAGCAGTTCTTC. Protein sequence: CASSSPSGGYYNEQFF. The entire variable domain, with the rest obtained from reference TRBV5-4 and TRBJ2-1, is as follows: ETGVTQSPTHLIKTRGQQVTLRCSSQSGHNTVSWYQQALGQGPQFIFQYYREEENGRGNFPPRFSGLQFPNYSSELNVNALELDDSALYLCASSSPSGGYYNEQFFGPGTRLTVL.

The chain employs TRBV3-1 (or the pseudogene TRBV3-2) and TRBJ2-5, with D uncertain. Germline assignment: CDR1 LGHDT and CDR2 YNNKEL (reference sequence). The CDR3 has 14 amino acids. The V and J ends lost 1 base and 2 bases respectively, with 8 bases between them. CDR3 amino acids: CASSQGPAQETQYF. The CDR3 coding sequence is TGTGCCAGCAGCCAAGGTCCGGCACAAGAGACCCAGTACTTC.

The gene calls are TRBV15 and TRBJ1-1; no firm D call. The CDR3 is made up of 13 amino acids. V was clipped by 5 bases and J by 3 bases, with 10 bases between them. Germline assignment: CDR1 LNHNV and CDR2 YYDKDF (reference sequence). CDR3 amino acids: CATSPLLDTEAFF. In DNA form, the CDR3 reads TGTGCCACCAGCCCCCTTCTAGACACTGAAGCTTTCTTT.

For the CDR3, the DNA is TGTGCCAGCAGCCCTGCGGGGGGAAGGACCACAGATACGCAGTATTTT. Translated: CASSPAGGRTTDTQYF. The chain has TRBV7-9 and TRBJ2-3; TRBD2 aligns across 8 bases. The CDR3 has 16 residues. V dropped 5 bases and J dropped 2; count of bases not matched to a gene: 9. In germline, CDR1 is SEHNR, CDR2 FQNEAQ (reference sequence).

This clone occurred a few times. The CDR3 loop reads CASSEELAGGNEQFF. Written as DNA, the CDR3 is TGTGCCAGCAGTGAAGAGTTAGCGGGGGGCAATGAGCAGTTCTTC. V usage is TRBV6-1 and J usage is TRBJ2-1, with 10 bases lining up with TRBD2. The CDR3 spans 15 residues. Trimming at V came to 1 base and at J to 6 bases, leaving 3 bases not matched to a gene. CDR1 is MNHNS, CDR2 SASEGT, per germline.

A single count supports this clone. The rearrangement joins TRBV6-5 to TRBJ2-7; possibly TRBD1 or TRBD2 for D (5 bases each). Germline assignment: CDR1 MNHEY and CDR2 SVGAGI. This CDR3 is built from 13 residues. The germline V and J ends were trimmed by 10 bases and 0 bases, with 13 bases remaining between them. CDR3 nucleotides: TGTGCCACCTTGGGACGGGTCTCCTACGAGCAGTACTTC. As protein: CATLGRVSYEQYF.

The chain joins TRBV4-2 to TRBJ1-2, with D hard to call. With 2 bases removed from V and 6 bases from J, the gap between germline ends came to 16 bases. The germline V gene encodes CDR1 LGHNA and CDR2 YNFKEQ. This CDR3 is built from 15 residues. The DNA of the CDR3 is TGTGCCAGCAGCCAACATATCGACAAGCCCCATGGCTACACCTTC. Translation: CASSQHIDKPHGYTF.

V is TRBV19 and J is TRBJ2-3; no definite D call. Germline V gives CDR1 LNHDA, CDR2 SQIVND (reference sequence). V lost 4 bases and J 6 bases, leaving 8 bases between the germline ends. CDR3 length equals 12 residues. CDR3 coding DNA: TGTGCCAGTAGTACCCAGATGGATACGCAGTATTTT. This translates into CASSTQMDTQYF.

Notes on this clone: The sample has other DNA sequences that encode this CDR3 too. V gene TRBV4-2 combines with J gene TRBJ2-3; D is unresolved. With 4 bases removed from V and 5 bases from J, the gap between germline ends came to 13 bases. There are 14 residues in the CDR3. Germline CDR1 reads LGHNA; CDR2 reads YNFKEQ. In DNA, the CDR3 is TGTGCCAGCAGCCTCACTGGAGTCGGAGATACGCAGTATTTT. Its translation: CASSLTGVGDTQYF.

The rearrangement uses TRBV7-2 and TRBJ1-1; D call uncertain. The V gene's germline CDR1 is SGHTA and CDR2 FQGNSA. Trimming cost V 5 bases and J 1 base, with 20 bases left between them. CDR3 length: 17 residues. The CDR3 region has the DNA TGTGCCAGCAGCCCCCCATTATTCGGGCTTTCGAACACTGAAGCTTTCTTT. Translating it yields CASSPPLFGLSNTEAFF. The variable domain in full, completed from reference TRBV7-2 and TRBJ1-1, reads GAGVSQSPSNKVTEKGKDVELRCDPISGHTALYWYRQSLGQGLEFLIYFQGNSAPDKSGLPSDRFSAERTGGSVSTLTIQRTQQEDSAVYLCASSPPLFGLSNTEAFFGQGTRLTVV.

This chain links TRBV11-2 with TRBJ1-2, with unresolved D. Germline lookup yields CDR1 SGHAT and CDR2 FQNNGV. V was shortened by 0 bases and J by 7 bases, with 9 bases between the two germline ends. The length of the CDR3 is 13 residues. CDR3 DNA: TGTGCCAGCAGCTTAGATAACCTAGTTGGCTACACCTTC. It yields the protein CASSLDNLVGYTF.

The V and J genes are TRBV5-6 and TRBJ1-2; no clear D gene. The germline V and J ends were trimmed by 0 bases and 5 bases, with 14 bases remaining between them. This CDR3 is 15 amino acids long. The germline V gene encodes CDR1 SGHDT and CDR2 YYEEEE. The CDR3 nucleotides read TGTGCCAGCAGCTTGGAACCCGGTAGCCCATATGGCTACACCTTC. Its translation: CASSLEPGSPYGYTF.

The chain recombines TRBV9 with TRBJ1-1; TRBD1 is a possible D gene (6 bases). The length of the CDR3 is 14 residues. The germline CDR1 and CDR2 sequences are SGDLS and YYNGEE. V was shortened by 0 bases and J by 4 bases, with 10 bases between the two germline ends. The CDR3 bases are TGTGCCAGCAGCGTAGTACAGGGAAGCACTGAAGCTTTCTTT. The encoded protein is CASSVVQGSTEAFF.

The chain is built from TRBV27 and TRBJ1-6; D might be TRBD1 (5 bases). CDR3 size: 13 residues. Deletions cut 8 bases from V and 9 bases from J, with 14 bases between. Per germline, CDR1 MNHEY and CDR2 SMNVEV (reference sequence). CDR3 protein: CASGGRGVSPLHF. The CDR3 DNA sequence: TGTGCCAGCGGCGGGCGGGGGGTTTCACCCCTCCACTTT.

Only one count was recorded for this clone. This chain links TRBV5-1 with TRBJ1-1; D is ambiguous. This CDR3 contains 14 residues. CDR1 and CDR2 (germline): SGHRS, YFSETQ. Trimming took 0 bases from V and 0 from J, leaving 6 bases between them. In DNA form, the CDR3 reads TGCGCCAGCAGCTTGGCCTCGATGAACACTGAAGCTTTCTTT. Translating it yields CASSLASMNTEAFF.